The 19 T cell receptor beta chains reported below all come from one sample, sequenced in a study of shared clonotypes between healthy human individuals. The protocol was immunoSEQ multiplex PCR, while the TCRdb copy is restricted to in-frame clones and leaves out a portion. The sample records a few hundred thousand clones, less than 85% being singletons. The sequenced sample was memory CD4+ T cells sorted from blood. Indicated subset: CD45RA-negative fraction. Receptors were obtained from a man aged 25-40 years in good health.

V is TRBV9 and J is TRBJ2-3; TRBD2 might be the D (6 bases). The CDR3 runs to 12 residues. Between the trimmed V and J ends, which lost 1 base and 11 bases, there was a span of 11 bases. Per germline, CDR1 SGDLS and CDR2 YYNGEE. CDR3 sequence: CASSVLAERQYF. The CDR3, as DNA: TGTGCCAGCAGCGTATTAGCGGAACGGCAGTATTTT.

Written as DNA, the CDR3 is TGCGCCAGCAGCTCTCTAGCGGGAGACGGGGGCGGGGAGCTGTTTTTT. This gives the protein CASSSLAGDGGGELFF. V and J are TRBV5-1 and TRBJ2-2, with 10 nucleotides matching TRBD2. The length of the CDR3 is 16 residues. CDR1 is SGHRS, CDR2 YFSETQ, per germline. V was pared by 3 bases and J by 7 bases, with 9 bases of the junction left unmatched.

The V gene is TRBV7-2, the J gene TRBJ2-7; 9 positions match TRBD2. Germline CDR1 is SGHTA and CDR2 is FQGNSA. The V segment lost 4 bases and the J segment 2 bases; nucleotides outside the gene matches: 6. The CDR3 consists of 15 residues. CDR3 DNA: TGTGCCAGCAGCTCCTTATCTAGCGGGACCTACGAGCAGTACTTC. Protein: CASSSLSSGTYEQYF.

The rearrangement joins TRBV11-2 to TRBJ2-1, with 11 positions matching TRBD2. CDR1 and CDR2 from the germline V gene are SGHAT and FQNNGV. The CDR3 sequence is 15 residues long. Trimming removed 7 bases from V and 8 bases from J; junction bases left unmatched: 10. CDR3: CASTFSGRADDEQFF. As DNA, the CDR3 is TGTGCCAGCACCTTTAGCGGGAGGGCCGATGATGAGCAGTTCTTC.

The chain employs TRBV27 and TRBJ1-2, with 7 bases identical to TRBD1. CDR3 length equals 14 residues. Trimming cost V 7 bases and J 8 bases; bases outside gene matches: 13. CDR1 and CDR2 from the germline V gene are MNHEY and SMNVEV (reference sequence). The CDR3, as DNA: TGTGCCAGCACAACCCGAACAGGGGCGGGGGGCTACACCTTC. It yields the protein CASTTRTGAGGYTF.

In DNA form, the CDR3 reads TGTGCCAGCAGTGAGGGCACGGGGTCTGGCCGGGACACTGAAGCTTTCTTT. It encodes CASSEGTGSGRDTEAFF. V is TRBV2 and J is TRBJ1-1; D gene unclear. V was cut by 3 bases and J by 3 bases, with 20 bases left in between. CDR3 length: 17 residues. From germline, CDR1 is SNHLY and CDR2 FYNNEI.

The chain employs TRBV10-1 and TRBJ1-1, with 10 bases aligning to TRBD1. CDR1 is WNHNN and CDR2 is SYGVQD in the germline V gene (reference sequence). Losses at the gene ends were 3 bases for V and 11 bases for J; bases not matched to a gene: 3. This CDR3 has 12 residues. CDR3 in amino acids: CASSEPGQGAFF. The CDR3 DNA reads as TGCGCCAGCAGTGAACCGGGACAGGGGGCTTTCTTT.

This chain connects TRBV29-1 to TRBJ2-7; D may be TRBD2 (5 bases). The V gene's germline CDR1 is SQVTM and CDR2 ANQGSEA. V lost 7 bases and J lost 2, with 12 bases in between. The length of the CDR3 is 12 residues. CDR3 in DNA: TGCAGCGCAGAGGGTGGGGCCTACGAGCAGTACTTC. Its translation: CSAEGGAYEQYF.

This clone was counted once. V gene TRBV30 combines with J gene TRBJ2-7, with TRBD2 matching 9 bases. CDR3 length equals 12 residues. V gave up 5 bases and J gave up 6 bases; unmatched junction bases: 5. The germline V gene has CDR1 GTSNPN and CDR2 SVGIG (reference sequence). The CDR3 here is CAWEGTSREQYF. In nucleotides, the CDR3 is TGTGCCTGGGAGGGGACTAGCCGCGAGCAGTACTTC.

The chain is built from TRBV14 and TRBJ2-7, with D possibly matching TRBD2 (5 bases). CDR1 and CDR2 from the germline V gene are SGHDN and FVKESK. CDR3 size: 18 residues. V was pared by 1 base and J by 0 bases, with 19 bases between. Here the CDR3 DNA reads TGTGCCAGCAGCCAAGGAACTGTTACGGGATTACGCTCCTACGAGCAGTACTTC. It is translated as CASSQGTVTGLRSYEQYF.

The J gene is TRBJ2-2, the V gene TRBV7-2; no clear D. CDR1 and CDR2 (germline): SGHTA, FQGNSA. With 8 bases removed from V and 3 bases from J, the gap between germline ends came to 13 bases. The CDR3 is made up of 14 amino acids. CDR3 bases: TGTGCCAGCCGGATTTCGAAGGACACCGGGGAGCTGTTTTTT. Protein: CASRISKDTGELFF.

This chain joins TRBV10-1 and TRBJ2-1; D possibly uses TRBD1 or TRBD2 (5 bases each). The CDR3 totals 12 residues. Deletions cut 1 base from V and 7 bases from J, with 5 bases between. From germline, CDR1 is WNHNN and CDR2 SYGVQD (reference sequence). This chain's CDR3 is CASSEWGNEQFF. The DNA for the CDR3 is TGCGCCAGCAGTGAGTGGGGGAATGAGCAGTTCTTC.

The chain employs TRBV15 and TRBJ2-1; D might be TRBD1 (5 bases). Germline loops: CDR1 LNHNV, CDR2 YYDKDF (reference sequence). The CDR3 sequence is 15 residues long. Trimming stripped 1 base from V and 0 bases from J, with 7 bases between. CDR3 sequence (DNA): TGTGCCACCAGCAGAGGACAGAGCTCCTACAATGAGCAGTTCTTC. Its protein is CATSRGQSSYNEQFF.

This chain connects TRBV5-1 to TRBJ1-6, with a tentative D call TRBD1 (5 bases). Per germline, CDR1 SGHRS and CDR2 YFSETQ. CDR3 length equals 14 residues. Trimming took 0 bases from V and 9 from J, leaving 10 bases between them. CDR3 region: CASSLEGEPSPLHF. CDR3 in DNA: TGCGCCAGCAGCTTGGAAGGGGAACCTTCACCCCTCCACTTT.

V and J are TRBV10-3 and TRBJ1-1; no clear D gene. Trimming removed 5 bases at V and 4 bases at J, with 14 bases between. The CDR3 covers 14 residues. CDR1 is ENHRY and CDR2 is SYGVKD in the germline V gene. The chain's CDR3 is CAISFGSPGTEAFF. The CDR3 DNA reads as TGTGCCATCAGTTTCGGGTCCCCAGGCACTGAAGCTTTCTTT.

The gene calls are TRBV5-1 and TRBJ1-5; no definite D call. The CDR3 sequence is 13 residues long. CDR1 is SGHRS, CDR2 YFSETQ, per germline. Trimming pared 4 bases from V and 3 bases from J, leaving 8 bases between. CDR3 loop: CASSGMPNQPQHF. Written as DNA, the CDR3 is TGCGCCAGCAGCGGAATGCCCAATCAGCCCCAGCATTTT.

The V call is TRBV30, the J call TRBJ2-3; TRBD1 matches 9 bases. Germline V gives CDR1 GTSNPN, CDR2 SVGIG (reference sequence). J gave up 3 bases and V 3 bases, and 10 bases lay outside the gene matches. The CDR3 extends over 16 amino acids. The CDR3 here is CAWSTGTGGATDTQYF. As DNA, the CDR3 is TGTGCCTGGAGCACTGGTACAGGGGGCGCGACAGATACGCAGTATTTT.

The chain joins TRBV28 to TRBJ1-4; 8 nucleotides match TRBD1. V gave up 6 bases and J gave up 4 bases; unmatched junction bases: 7. The CDR3 sequence is 15 residues long. The V gene's germline CDR1 is MDHEN and CDR2 SYDVKM. This CDR3 is CASRVTGAGNEKLFF. Here the CDR3 DNA reads TGTGCCAGCAGAGTGACAGGGGCCGGTAATGAAAAACTGTTTTTT.

The V gene is TRBV9, the J gene TRBJ2-7; TRBD2 might be the D (6 bases). Germline V CDR1 and CDR2: SGDLS, YYNGEE. This CDR3 comprises 15 residues. Trimming pared 0 bases from V and 0 bases from J, leaving 10 bases between. Written as DNA, the CDR3 is TGTGCCAGCAGCGTAGGACGGGACTCCTCCTACGAGCAGTACTTC. As protein: CASSVGRDSSYEQYF.